These 8 T cell receptor beta chains share one sample of origin, sequenced in a study of blood T cell repertoires in COVID-19. The repertoire was sequenced with immunoSEQ multiplex PCR; TCRdb's copy has only in-frame clones and lacks some. The sample shows just over 650,000 clones, around 89% of them seen only once. Specimen: peripheral blood. Receptor source: a woman aged 18-35 years with acute or convalescent COVID-19.

As DNA, the CDR3 is TGCGCCAGCAACCGGGACGCCCGGGGGTGGACCGGGGAGCTGTTTTTT. Translated: CASNRDARGWTGELFF. The rearrangement joins TRBV5-1 to TRBJ2-2; D may be TRBD2 (6 bases). The CDR3 consists of 16 residues. V was clipped by 6 bases and J by 5 bases, with 20 bases between them. Per germline, CDR1 SGHRS and CDR2 YFSETQ. Complete variable domain (other parts from reference TRBV5-1 and TRBJ2-2): KAGVTQTPRYLIKTRGQQVTLSCSPISGHRSVSWYQQTPGQGLQFLFEYFSETQRNKGNFPGRFSGRQFSNSRSEMNVSTLELGDSALYLCASNRDARGWTGELFFGEGSRLTVL.

The V call is TRBV24-1, the J call TRBJ2-6; D is possibly TRBD1 (6 bases). Germline CDR1 is KGHDR and CDR2 is SFDVKD. V was clipped by 11 bases and J by 1 base, with 14 bases between them. This CDR3 is 15 amino acids long. The CDR3 bases are TGTGCCATCCGTCTGGGGACATCTGGGGCCAACGTCCTGACTTTC. Residues: CAIRLGTSGANVLTF.

About this clone itself: Other DNA sequences from this sample encode an identical CDR3 as well. The chain links TRBV7-2 to TRBJ1-2, with D hard to call. The V gene's germline CDR1 is SGHTA and CDR2 FQGNSA. This CDR3 spans 12 amino acids. Trimming shortened V by 3 bases and J by 4 bases, and 6 bases separated the two germline ends. The CDR3 region has the DNA TGTGCCAGCAGCTTCTCGTCCTATGGCTACACCTTC. It codes for CASSFSSYGYTF.

The chain joins TRBV2 to TRBJ1-6, with D possibly being TRBD1 (5 bases). Germline V CDR1 and CDR2: SNHLY, FYNNEI. The length of the CDR3 is 15 residues. Trimming cost V 1 base and J 6 bases, with 10 bases left between them. The CDR3 bases are TGTGCCAGCAGTGAAGGAAGCAGGGCTAATTCACCCCTCCACTTT. Its protein is CASSEGSRANSPLHF. Together with reference TRBV2 and TRBJ1-6, the CDR3 gives the full variable domain: EPEVTQTPSHQVTQMGQEVILRCVPISNHLYFYWYRQILGQKVEFLVSFYNNEISEKSEIFDDQFSVERPDGSNFTLKIRSTKLEDSAMYFCASSEGSRANSPLHFGNGTRLTVT.

This clone was detected once. The genes are TRBV12-5 and TRBJ2-7, with a tentative D call TRBD1 (6 bases). This CDR3 contains 14 residues. V was trimmed by 5 bases and J by 1 base, leaving 12 bases between them. Germline CDR1 LGHNT, CDR2 FRNRAP. CDR3 sequence: CASGATGWSYEQYF. The CDR3 coding sequence is TGTGCTAGTGGTGCAACAGGGTGGTCCTACGAGCAGTACTTC.

The rearrangement joins TRBV19 to TRBJ2-1; D may be TRBD2 (6 bases). V lost 2 bases and J lost 1, with 15 bases in between. The CDR3 sequence is 17 residues long. Germline V lookup: CDR1 LNHDA, CDR2 SQIVND (reference sequence). The CDR3 DNA follows: TGTGCCAGTAGTATACCGCGACTAGTGGGGTCCTACAATGAGCAGTTCTTC. This encodes CASSIPRLVGSYNEQFF.

The V call is TRBV27, the J call TRBJ1-2; perhaps TRBD1 as D (5 bases). Germline V CDR1 and CDR2: MNHEY, SMNVEV (reference sequence). V shed 5 bases and J shed 8 bases, with 18 bases lying between them. The CDR3 spans 14 residues. This CDR3 reads CASSTRQRAPGYTF. CDR3 DNA: TGTGCCAGCAGTACCCGACAGCGGGCGCCGGGCTACACCTTC.

This chain uses TRBV5-1 with TRBJ1-2; tentative D call: TRBD1 (5 bases). There are 13 residues in the CDR3. V gave up 4 bases and J gave up 2 bases, with 9 bases separating them. The germline gives CDR1 SGHRS, CDR2 YFSETQ. In nucleotides, the CDR3 is TGCGCCAGCAGCCAGGGTATGAACTATGGCTACACCTTC. It specifies CASSQGMNYGYTF.